This TCR beta chain comes out of a study of shared clonotypes between healthy human individuals. Findings of the study overall: Tissues were not sampled, only blood, and their repertoires likely differ. There were few donors, and this limited the genetic and exposure-history diversity represented.

Selected positively for CCR7 and CD45RO-negative, naive CD8 cells excluded terminally differentiated effector memory CD45RA+ cells. Donors comprised healthy HIV-negative adults lacking recent acute infections or vaccinations. As to this clone: Its specificity is unknown.

From germline, CDR1 is SGHDT and CDR2 YYEEEE. V lost 4 bases and J 6 bases, leaving 11 bases between the germline ends. The CDR3 is 12 residues long. Clones were read by immunoSEQ multiplex PCR, and TCRdb kept only the in-frame ones, dropping some. The table records about 610,000 clones, roughly 96% of them present only once. The TCR originated in a woman aged 30 to 39 in good health. The chain couples TRBV5-6 to TRBJ2-7, with a possible D match to TRBD2 (6 bases). Sequenced sample: naive CD8+ T cells sorted from blood. This chain's CDR3 is CASSEGLFEQYF. CDR3 in DNA: TGTGCCAGCAGCGAGGGACTCTTCGAGCAGTACTTC.